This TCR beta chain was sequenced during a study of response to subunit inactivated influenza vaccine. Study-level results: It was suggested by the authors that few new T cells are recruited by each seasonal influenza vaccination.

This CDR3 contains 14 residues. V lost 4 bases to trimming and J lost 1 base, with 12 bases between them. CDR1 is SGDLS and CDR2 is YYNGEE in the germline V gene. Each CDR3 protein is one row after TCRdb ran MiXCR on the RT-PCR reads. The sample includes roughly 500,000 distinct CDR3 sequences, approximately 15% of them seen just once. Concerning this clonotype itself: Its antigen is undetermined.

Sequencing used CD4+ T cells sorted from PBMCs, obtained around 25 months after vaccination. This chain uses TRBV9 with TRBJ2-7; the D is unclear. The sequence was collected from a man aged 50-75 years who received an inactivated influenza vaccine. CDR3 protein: CASSPNVNSYEQYF. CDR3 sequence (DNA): TGTGCCAGCAGCCCTAATGTGAATTCCTACGAGCAGTACTTC.